The 29 T cell receptor beta chains listed next were all sequenced from one sample in a study of OX40 agonist ivuxolimab in advanced cancers. The assay was immunoSEQ multiplex PCR, and TCRdb's table has in-frame clones only and misses some. The data show more than 15,000 clones, with around 74% seen just once and about 26% held by the top ten. This sample comprised CD4+ or CD8+ T cells sorted from blood, obtained in a trial of the OX40 agonist ivuxolimab. These receptors were collected from an adult with an advanced solid tumor such as melanoma, head and neck, liver or kidney cancer.

This clone has just a few counts. The chain is built from TRBV5-1 and TRBJ1-1; TRBD1 is a possible D gene (6 bases). Trimming shortened V by 1 base and J by 5 bases, and 12 bases separated the two germline ends. Germline CDR1 is SGHRS and CDR2 is YFSETQ. This CDR3 has 14 amino acids. This CDR3 reads CASSLNRERTEAFF. The CDR3 region has the DNA TGCGCCAGCAGCTTGAACAGGGAGAGGACTGAAGCTTTCTTT.

V is TRBV9 and J is TRBJ2-3; D call uncertain. This CDR3 contains 17 residues. V shed 3 bases and J shed 0 bases, with 17 bases lying between them. The V gene's germline CDR1 is SGDLS and CDR2 YYNGEE. The CDR3 DNA is TGTGCCAGCAGCGGATCCTCGGTACAGTCTAGCACAGATACGCAGTATTTT. Protein: CASSGSSVQSSTDTQYF.

The J gene is TRBJ2-6, the V gene TRBV7-9; a possible D gene is TRBD1 (6 bases). In germline, CDR1 is SEHNR, CDR2 FQNEAQ (reference sequence). Deletions cut 5 bases from V and 0 bases from J, with 11 bases between. The CDR3 is made up of 16 amino acids. The CDR3 coding sequence is TGTGCCAGCAGCCAACAGGGTTCCTCTGGGGCCAACGTCCTGACTTTC. Translating gives CASSQQGSSGANVLTF.

The V call is TRBV27, the J call TRBJ1-1; perhaps TRBD1 as D (5 bases). From germline, CDR1 is MNHEY and CDR2 SMNVEV (reference sequence). This CDR3 has 13 residues. The V end lost 2 bases, the J end lost 4 bases, and 8 bases lay between the germline ends. As DNA, the CDR3 is TGTGCCAGCAGTTTAGGGGGAACCACTGAAGCTTTCTTT. It specifies CASSLGGTTEAFF.

This rearrangement joins TRBV7-9 to TRBJ2-3, with 7 bases that match TRBD2. CDR1 is SEHNR, CDR2 FQNEAQ, per germline (reference sequence). V was clipped by 5 bases and J by 2 bases; unmatched bases: 10. There are 16 residues in the CDR3. The CDR3: CASSARSSGNTDTQYF. The CDR3 region has the DNA TGTGCCAGCAGCGCGAGGTCTAGCGGAAACACAGATACGCAGTATTTT.

This chain connects TRBV9 to TRBJ2-1; 9 positions agree with TRBD2. The CDR3 totals 19 residues. Germline CDR1 is SGDLS and CDR2 is YYNGEE. With 4 bases clipped from V and 4 bases from J, the junction kept 18 bases outside the gene matches. The CDR3 DNA is TGTGCCAGCAGCCTCTCGAGTACCGGACGGCGGGAGGGTTACAATGAGCAGTTCTTC. Amino acids: CASSLSSTGRREGYNEQFF.

This clone was picked up a small number of times. The chain has TRBV7-2 and TRBJ2-7; 11 bases align to TRBD2. The V and J ends lost 1 base and 6 bases, in that order; junction bases with no gene match: 8. The CDR3 runs 16 residues. Germline CDR1 is SGHTA and CDR2 is FQGNSA. The CDR3: CASSLVWVAGGTEQYF. The CDR3 region has the DNA TGTGCCAGCAGCTTAGTATGGGTAGCGGGAGGGACCGAGCAGTACTTC.

The V gene is TRBV29-1, the J gene TRBJ2-1; the D is unclear. Germline V gene data show CDR1 as SQVTM and CDR2 as ANQGSEA. The V and J ends lost 4 bases and 6 bases respectively, with 13 bases between them. The CDR3 spans 13 residues. The CDR3 DNA reads TGCAGCGTTGCCCCAGAGCTTGGCAATGAGCAGTTCTTC. This codes for CSVAPELGNEQFF.

CDR3 coding DNA: TGTGCCAGCAGGACCACAGGGAGCTCCTACGAGCAGTACTTC. Its translation: CASRTTGSSYEQYF. The V call is TRBV2, the J call TRBJ2-7; TRBD1 might be the D (6 bases). Trimming cost V 6 bases and J 0 bases, with 12 bases left between them. This CDR3 is built from 14 residues. The V gene's germline CDR1 is SNHLY and CDR2 FYNNEI.

This chain uses TRBV11-2 with TRBJ1-1; D not certain. Germline-derived CDR1 and CDR2 are SGHAT and FQNNGV. The length of the CDR3 is 15 residues. The germline V and J ends were trimmed by 5 bases and 10 bases, with 23 bases remaining between them. CDR3 sequence reads: CASSPGLKVPEGAFF. The CDR3 bases are TGTGCCAGCAGCCCCGGTCTAAAGGTCCCGGAGGGAGCTTTCTTT.

In its sample, this clone ranks as medium-sized (0.01 to 0.1%). This chain links TRBV19 with TRBJ2-7, with 8 bases lining up with TRBD1. This CDR3 is 12 amino acids long. Per the germline V gene, CDR1 is LNHDA and CDR2 is SQIVND (reference sequence). The chain's CDR3 is CASGRGPYEQYF. The CDR3 DNA sequence: TGTGCTAGTGGCAGGGGGCCCTACGAGCAGTACTTC.

The chain carries TRBV27 and TRBJ2-1, with 8 bases matching TRBD1. After removal of 6 bases from V and 4 bases from J, the junction contained 5 bases not matched to a gene. The germline V gene has CDR1 MNHEY and CDR2 SMNVEV (reference sequence). This CDR3 is built from 14 residues. CDR3 sequence reads: CASSRQGIYNEQFF. In DNA form, the CDR3 reads TGTGCCAGCAGCCGACAGGGGATATACAATGAGCAGTTCTTC.

The chain uses TRBV11-2 and TRBJ1-2; 7 bases line up with TRBD1. The CDR3 covers 14 residues. The germline CDR1 and CDR2 sequences are SGHAT and FQNNGV. V gave up 4 bases and J gave up 1 base; unmatched junction bases: 3. CDR3 region: CASSSRDSNYGYTF. In nucleotides, the CDR3 is TGTGCCAGCAGCTCGAGGGACAGTAACTATGGCTACACCTTC. The full variable domain, with the rest looked up from reference TRBV11-2 and TRBJ1-2, is EAGVAQSPRYKIIEKRQSVAFWCNPISGHATLYWYQQILGQGPKLLIQFQNNGVVDDSQLPKDRFSAERLKGVDSTLKIQPAKLEDSAVYLCASSSRDSNYGYTFGSGTRLTVV.

This chain uses TRBV7-2 with TRBJ2-1; TRBD1 aligns across 8 bases. Germline V gene sequence: CDR1 SGHTA, CDR2 FQGNSA. Trimming removed 2 bases from V and 3 bases from J; junction bases left unmatched: 12. The CDR3 is 18 residues long. The CDR3 region has the DNA TGTGCCAGCAGCTTAAGGGGTTCATTGGACAGGGTCTACAATGAGCAGTTCTTC. Its protein product is CASSLRGSLDRVYNEQFF.

The chain recombines TRBV27 with TRBJ2-7, with 9 bases identical to TRBD1. Germline lookup yields CDR1 MNHEY and CDR2 SMNVEV (reference sequence). The trim removed 5 bases at V and 4 bases at J, leaving 3 bases unmatched. This CDR3 spans 13 amino acids. In DNA, the CDR3 is TGTGCCAGCAGTCCCGACAGGGGGTACGAGCAGTACTTC. Amino acids: CASSPDRGYEQYF.

This clone qualifies as medium-sized. This chain connects TRBV7-2 to TRBJ2-2; possibly TRBD1 or TRBD2 for D (5 bases each). The V gene's germline CDR1 is SGHTA and CDR2 FQGNSA. Trimming pared 5 bases from V and 1 base from J, leaving 11 bases between. This CDR3 spans 15 amino acids. CDR3 protein: CASSPWDGNTGELFF. The CDR3 nucleotides are TGTGCCAGCAGCCCCTGGGACGGGAACACCGGGGAGCTGTTTTTT.

The gene calls are TRBV7-8 and TRBJ2-1, with 9 bases fitting TRBD1. This CDR3 region has 15 residues. Germline V gene lookup returns CDR1 SGHVS and CDR2 FQNEAQ. Trimming at V came to 7 bases and at J to 2 bases, leaving 6 bases not matched to a gene. Here the CDR3 DNA reads TGTGCCAGCAAGGGGACAGGGCCCCCCTACAATGAGCAGTTCTTC. Protein: CASKGTGPPYNEQFF.

The chain joins TRBV11-2 to TRBJ2-7, with TRBD2 matching 8 bases. V trimming: 4 bases; J trimming: 2 bases; junction bases outside the gene matches: 1. Germline values: CDR1 SGHAT, CDR2 FQNNGV. This CDR3 contains 13 residues. CDR3 sequence: CASSSGLAYEQYF. CDR3 nucleotides: TGTGCCAGCAGCTCGGGACTAGCCTACGAGCAGTACTTC.

This chain uses TRBV7-8 with TRBJ2-2, with 10 bases matching TRBD1. The ends lost 7 bases at V and 6 bases at J; junction bases unmatched: 2. Germline V gene data show CDR1 as SGHVS and CDR2 as FQNEAQ. CDR3 size: 13 residues. In DNA, the CDR3 is TGTGCCAGCATCGGACAGGGGGCCGGGGAGCTGTTTTTT. This encodes CASIGQGAGELFF.

The chain combines TRBV11-3 with TRBJ2-7, with 7 bases aligning to TRBD2. The CDR3 consists of 15 residues. Germline CDR1 reads SGHNT; CDR2 reads YENEEA. V gave up 1 base and J gave up 4 bases; unmatched junction bases: 7. The CDR3 nucleotides read TGTGCCAGCAGCTTAGCGGGAGGTTCTTCGTACGAGCAGTACTTC. The encoded protein is CASSLAGGSSYEQYF. Looking up the rest from reference TRBV11-3 and TRBJ2-7 gives the full variable domain: EAGVVQSPRYKIIEKKQPVAFWCNPISGHNTLYWYLQNLGQGPELLIRYENEEAVDDSQLPKDRFSAERLKGVDSTLKIQPAELGDSAVYLCASSLAGGSSYEQYFGPGTRLTVT.

The rearrangement uses TRBV27 and TRBJ1-1, with D perhaps matching TRBD1 (5 bases). Germline V CDR1 and CDR2: MNHEY, SMNVEV (reference sequence). Trimming took off 1 base at V and 7 bases at J, with 16 bases between the two ends. The CDR3 contains 15 residues. The CDR3 loop reads CASSLYRGSPDEAFF. The CDR3 coding sequence is TGTGCCAGCAGTTTATATAGGGGTTCCCCCGATGAAGCTTTCTTT.

This clone has only a few counts. The chain employs TRBV10-2 and TRBJ2-7; TRBD2 agrees at 7 bases. The germline V gene has CDR1 WSHSY and CDR2 SAAADI. The V segment lost 6 bases and the J segment 2 bases; nucleotides outside the gene matches: 4. The CDR3 is made up of 13 amino acids. CDR3 coding DNA: TGCGCCAGCAGCGGGGACTACACCTACGAGCAGTACTTC. Its translation: CASSGDYTYEQYF.

This clone counts as medium-sized. V usage is TRBV29-1 and J usage is TRBJ1-3; D remains unclear. CDR3 length equals 16 residues. V was trimmed by 1 base and J by 4 bases, leaving 17 bases between them. Per the germline V gene, CDR1 is SQVTM and CDR2 is ANQGSEA. The CDR3 bases are TGCAGCGTTGAAGCTTCTGGGGAGGGCTCGGGAAACACCATATATTTT. Protein: CSVEASGEGSGNTIYF.

This clone was detected only a few times. This chain connects TRBV2 to TRBJ1-1; 7 bases line up with TRBD1. Trimming cost V 7 bases and J 3 bases; bases outside gene matches: 8. The CDR3 spans 14 residues. Germline-derived CDR1 and CDR2 are SNHLY and FYNNEI. CDR3 in amino acids: CASTPTGWDTEAFF. In DNA form, the CDR3 reads TGTGCCAGCACCCCGACAGGGTGGGACACTGAAGCTTTCTTT.

This clone was counted a single time. V usage is TRBV19 and J usage is TRBJ1-5; a weak D match, TRBD1 (6 bases). Trimming took off 2 bases at V and 1 base at J, with 12 bases between the two ends. This CDR3 has 16 residues. Germline values: CDR1 LNHDA, CDR2 SQIVND (reference sequence). The CDR3 spells CASSIRGDLSNQPQHF. The CDR3 DNA reads as TGTGCCAGTAGTATAAGGGGGGACCTAAGCAATCAGCCCCAGCATTTT. Full variable domain (remainder filled in from reference TRBV19 and TRBJ1-5): DGGITQSPKYLFRKEGQNVTLSCEQNLNHDAMYWYRQDPGQGLRLIYYSQIVNDFQKGDIAEGYSVSREKKESFPLTVTSAQKNPTAFYLCASSIRGDLSNQPQHFGDGTRLSIL.

The chain links TRBV7-9 to TRBJ2-5; D not resolved. CDR3 size: 16 residues. Germline lookup yields CDR1 SEHNR and CDR2 FQNEAQ (reference sequence). V lost 5 bases, J lost 4 bases, and 20 bases lay in between. The CDR3 sequence is CASSLGTDLFAETQYF. The CDR3 DNA sequence: TGTGCCAGCAGCCTAGGAACGGATCTTTTCGCAGAGACCCAGTACTTC.

The chain recombines TRBV27 with TRBJ2-1, with D tentatively TRBD2 (6 bases). Trimming removed 5 bases from V and 12 bases from J, with 20 bases in between. Germline loops: CDR1 MNHEY, CDR2 SMNVEV (reference sequence). There are 14 residues in the CDR3. This chain's CDR3 is CASSPQPPGDGQFF. The CDR3 nucleotides read TGTGCCAGCAGTCCACAACCCCCGGGGGACGGGCAGTTCTTC.

The genes are TRBV28 and TRBJ2-5, with D uncertain. V shed 2 bases and J shed 5 bases, with 9 bases lying between them. Germline CDR1 MDHEN, CDR2 SYDVKM. This CDR3 spans 13 amino acids. This chain's CDR3 is CASSLGVRETQYF. DNA of the CDR3: TGTGCCAGCAGTTTAGGGGTCAGGGAGACCCAGTACTTC.

The rearrangement uses TRBV5-6 and TRBJ2-5; no definite D call. Germline CDR1 and CDR2: SGHDT and YYEEEE. V was cut by 0 bases and J by 1 base, with 4 bases left in between. CDR3 length: 13 amino acids. The CDR3 nucleotides are TGTGCCAGCAGCTTGGGGACCCAAGAGACCCAGTACTTC. This encodes CASSLGTQETQYF.